The 20 T cell receptor beta chains below all came from one sample that was sequenced in a study of identifying expanded T cells in peripheral blood. Some clones are missing from TCRdb's copy, which holds only in-frame ones; the method was immunoSEQ multiplex PCR. The sample has 100,000 or so clones; roughly 88% are singletons. Sequenced input: blood. All receptors come from a person aged 18 to 70 in good health.

The chain carries TRBV5-1 and TRBJ2-7; no firm D call. Trimming shortened V by 2 bases and J by 1 base, and 16 bases separated the two germline ends. Germline loops: CDR1 SGHRS, CDR2 YFSETQ. This CDR3 is built from 16 residues. This CDR3 is CASSFIPTTSSYEQYF. The CDR3 DNA reads TGCGCCAGCAGCTTCATCCCTACGACCTCTTCCTACGAGCAGTACTTC. Looking up the rest from reference TRBV5-1 and TRBJ2-7 gives the full variable domain: KAGVTQTPRYLIKTRGQQVTLSCSPISGHRSVSWYQQTPGQGLQFLFEYFSETQRNKGNFPGRFSGRQFSNSRSEMNVSTLELGDSALYLCASSFIPTTSSYEQYFGPGTRLTVT.

The rearrangement uses TRBV5-1 and TRBJ1-3; D perhaps matches TRBD1 (5 bases). Looked up from germline, CDR1 is SGHRS and CDR2 is YFSETQ. The CDR3 spans 16 residues. V lost 4 bases, J lost 0 bases, and 14 bases lay in between. CDR3 protein: CASSLLGRSSGNTIYF. DNA for the CDR3: TGCGCCAGCAGCCTACTGGGGCGGTCCTCTGGAAACACCATATATTTT.

This sequence joins TRBV7-2 and TRBJ1-2, with D unresolved. Germline V gene sequence: CDR1 SGHTA, CDR2 FQGNSA. Trimming stripped 1 base from V and 2 bases from J, with 8 bases between. This CDR3 is built from 14 residues. CDR3 region: CASSLEGFNYGYTF. CDR3 sequence (DNA): TGTGCCAGCAGCTTAGAAGGCTTCAACTATGGCTACACCTTC.

The rearrangement joins TRBV6-6 to TRBJ1-2, with D possibly TRBD1 on 5 matching bases. The CDR3 loop spans 12 amino acids. Germline CDR1 and CDR2: MNHNY and SVGAGI (reference sequence). V lost 6 bases to trimming and J lost 0 bases, with 5 bases between them. Here the CDR3 reads CASRGPNYGYTF. The CDR3 DNA sequence: TGTGCCAGCAGGGGACCTAACTATGGCTACACCTTC.

The V call is TRBV4-1, the J call TRBJ2-1; 9 positions agree with TRBD2. Trimming removed 1 base from V and 2 bases from J; junction bases left unmatched: 3. Germline lookup yields CDR1 MGHRA and CDR2 YSYEKL. CDR3 length equals 16 residues. In DNA, the CDR3 is TGCGCCAGCAGCCAAGGACTAGCGGAGACCTACAATGAGCAGTTCTTC. Its translation: CASSQGLAETYNEQFF.

This clone was seen more than once but under ten times. V usage is TRBV30 and J usage is TRBJ1-6, with D perhaps matching TRBD1 (5 bases). Trimming left V 5 bases short and J 12 bases short, with 11 bases between. Germline CDR1 is GTSNPN and CDR2 is SVGIG (reference sequence). This CDR3 has 11 residues. CDR3 amino acids: CAWGTSVPLHF. CDR3 DNA sequence: TGTGCCTGGGGGACCTCGGTACCCCTCCACTTT.

The chain combines TRBV30 with TRBJ2-2, with 7 bases identical to TRBD2. The germline CDR1 and CDR2 sequences are GTSNPN and SVGIG (reference sequence). Trimming cost V 3 bases and J 3 bases; bases outside gene matches: 7. This CDR3 is 15 amino acids long. The DNA of the CDR3 is TGTGCCTGGAGGAGGGCAGGGAGGGACACCGGGGAGCTGTTTTTT. Translated, it gives CAWRRAGRDTGELFF.

The rearrangement uses TRBV28 and TRBJ2-3; 12 bases are a match to TRBD2. J lost 2 bases, V lost 8 bases, and 2 bases had no gene match. Per the germline V gene, CDR1 is MDHEN and CDR2 is SYDVKM. The CDR3 extends over 14 amino acids. The CDR3 DNA sequence: TGTGCCAGCCGGACTAGCGGGACCACAGATACGCAGTATTTT. It specifies CASRTSGTTDTQYF.

The rearrangement uses TRBV20-1 and TRBJ2-3; the D is unclear. The germline V and J ends were trimmed by 6 bases and 4 bases, with 8 bases remaining between them. Germline CDR1 is DFQATT and CDR2 is SNEGSKA (reference sequence). This CDR3 contains 11 residues. CDR3 sequence: CSAWAPDTQYF. The CDR3 DNA reads as TGCAGTGCCTGGGCGCCAGATACGCAGTATTTT.

This chain links TRBV29-1 with TRBJ2-1, with D possibly being TRBD1 or TRBD2 (7 bases each). V was shortened by 7 bases and J by 5 bases, with 15 bases between the two germline ends. This CDR3 contains 13 residues. Looked up from germline, CDR1 is SQVTM and CDR2 is ANQGSEA. CDR3 coding DNA: TGCAGCGGGGAGGGGACAGTGAACAATGAGCAGTTCTTC. Translated: CSGEGTVNNEQFF.

CDR3 in DNA: TGTGCCTGGACGGGGGACAGCGGAACCGGGGAGCTGTTTTTT. Protein sequence: CAWTGDSGTGELFF. This sequence joins TRBV30 and TRBJ2-2, with a weak D call TRBD1 (7 bases). The CDR3 has 14 amino acids. With 4 bases removed from V and 5 bases from J, the gap between germline ends came to 14 bases. Germline values: CDR1 GTSNPN, CDR2 SVGIG (reference sequence).

The rearrangement links TRBV5-1 to TRBJ2-2, with a weak D call TRBD1 (6 bases). V lost 4 bases and J 4 bases, leaving 11 bases between the germline ends. This CDR3 is built from 14 residues. The germline V gene encodes CDR1 SGHRS and CDR2 YFSETQ. The CDR3 DNA reads TGCGCCAGCAGCAGCGGACAGCTCACCGGGGAGCTGTTTTTT. Translated, it gives CASSSGQLTGELFF.

Regarding this clone: Other DNA sequences in this specimen translate into the identical CDR3. The genes are TRBV30 and TRBJ1-5, with a possible D match to TRBD1 (6 bases). The CDR3 consists of 14 residues. V was cut by 0 bases and J by 9 bases, with 15 bases left in between. Germline CDR1 and CDR2: GTSNPN and SVGIG (reference sequence). The CDR3 DNA is TGTGCCTGGAGTGTAGGGGGGGGTTCTGGGCCCCAGCATTTT. This translates into CAWSVGGGSGPQHF.

This clone was observed a single time. This rearrangement joins TRBV19 to TRBJ2-1; D not resolved. CDR1 is LNHDA and CDR2 is SQIVND in the germline V gene (reference sequence). V was pared by 5 bases and J by 1 base, with 6 bases between. CDR3 length equals 13 residues. The CDR3 protein is CASSVGSYNEQFF. The CDR3 nucleotides read TGTGCCAGTAGTGTTGGTTCCTACAATGAGCAGTTCTTC.

This chain connects TRBV19 to TRBJ2-2, with 7 nucleotides matching TRBD2. Trimming took 5 bases from V and 7 from J; bases not matched to a gene: 10. The CDR3 consists of 15 residues. From germline, CDR1 is LNHDA and CDR2 SQIVND (reference sequence). CDR3 region: CASSQNSGTSGELFF. The CDR3 DNA follows: TGTGCCAGTAGTCAGAACAGCGGGACCAGCGGGGAGCTGTTTTTT. Looking up the rest from reference TRBV19 and TRBJ2-2 gives the full variable domain: DGGITQSPKYLFRKEGQNVTLSCEQNLNHDAMYWYRQDPGQGLRLIYYSQIVNDFQKGDIAEGYSVSREKKESFPLTVTSAQKNPTAFYLCASSQNSGTSGELFFGEGSRLTVL.

This clone turned up a few times. The V and J genes are TRBV19 and TRBJ1-1; maybe TRBD1 (5 bases). The V and J ends lost 6 bases and 6 bases respectively, with 14 bases between them. CDR1 is LNHDA, CDR2 SQIVND, per germline (reference sequence). The CDR3 covers 13 residues. CDR3 DNA: TGTGCCAGTAGGATGGACACACGGTCTGAAGCTTTCTTT. Its translation is CASRMDTRSEAFF.

This sequence joins TRBV4-1 and TRBJ2-7; the D is unclear. The CDR3 has 18 residues. V lost 0 bases, J lost 7 bases, and 25 bases lay in between. Germline values: CDR1 MGHRA, CDR2 YSYEKL. The CDR3 bases are TGCGCCAGCAGCCAAGAGGGAAGGGCCGGTCCAGGTTACACGGAGCAGTACTTC. Its translation is CASSQEGRAGPGYTEQYF.

The chain recombines TRBV18 with TRBJ2-6, with 7 bases aligning to TRBD1. V was clipped by 1 base and J by 0 bases; unmatched bases: 6. The CDR3 runs to 18 residues. The germline CDR1 and CDR2 sequences are KGHSH and LQKENI. Here the CDR3 DNA reads TGTGCCAGCTCACCACAAGAGACAGGGTCCTCTGGGGCCAACGTCCTGACTTTC. Amino acid sequence: CASSPQETGSSGANVLTF.

This chain uses TRBV7-9 with TRBJ2-3; tentative D call: TRBD2 (7 bases). V was cut by 5 bases and J by 3 bases, with 18 bases left in between. Per germline, CDR1 SEHNR and CDR2 FQNEAQ (reference sequence). The CDR3 spans 16 residues. CDR3 residues: CASSPREGGRTDTQYF. For the CDR3, the DNA is TGTGCCAGCAGCCCCAGGGAGGGGGGCAGGACAGATACGCAGTATTTT.

The chain joins TRBV29-1 to TRBJ2-4; D is tentatively TRBD1 or TRBD2 (7 bases each). The germline CDR1 and CDR2 sequences are SQVTM and ANQGSEA. The CDR3 is 14 residues long. Trimming pared 7 bases from V and 7 bases from J, leaving 20 bases between. In nucleotides, the CDR3 is TGCAGCGCCCGCCAGGGGGGGTGGAAGAACATTCAGTACTTC. Translated, it gives CSARQGGWKNIQYF.